Here is one TCR beta chain with its context. The V end was cut by 0 bases, the J end by 9 bases, with 9 bases between. This CDR3 is 13 amino acids long. Germline values: CDR1 LNHNV, CDR2 YYDKDF (reference sequence). The data were taken from a study of blood T cell repertoires in COVID-19. Study in general: The United States, Italy and Spain provided the acute and convalescent COVID-19 samples.

Only in-frame clones appear in the TCRdb table, and some are missing; sequencing was by immunoSEQ multiplex PCR. This table has more than 95,000 clones, roughly 91% appearing once. V and J are TRBV15 and TRBJ1-5; no firm D call. Sequenced sample: peripheral blood. This sequence originates from a human donor in a cohort sampled during active COVID-19. The CDR3 sequence: CATSRDRGRPQHF. CDR3 sequence (DNA): TGTGCCACCAGCAGAGATCGCGGAAGGCCCCAGCATTTT.